This passage covers 22 T cell receptor beta chains from one sample sequenced in a study of T cells in Graves' hyperthyroidism and ophthalmopathy. What was amplified from RNA transcripts were TCR beta CDR3 regions. The HTBI primer set served for first-round RT-PCR of the TCR CDR3. TCRdb used MiXCR to reprocess the multiplex PCR reads, holding one entry per CDR3 protein. This sample carries about 480,000 distinct CDR3 sequences, 20% to 25% of them seen once, and the ten largest clones take about 49%. Sequencing input: blood. The receptor set was obtained from a woman aged 70-85 years with Graves' ophthalmopathy.

The CDR3 reads CASSLIRGLAGGGHEQYF. CDR3 DNA: TGTGCCAGCAGCTTAATTAGAGGACTAGCGGGAGGTGGGCACGAGCAGTACTTC. V gene TRBV7-3 combines with J gene TRBJ2-7; 14 bases line up with TRBD2. The V segment lost 1 base and the J segment 5 bases; nucleotides outside the gene matches: 10. This CDR3 spans 18 amino acids. CDR1 SGHTA and CDR2 FQGTGA come from the germline V gene. The full variable domain, completed using reference TRBV7-3 and TRBJ2-7, is GAGVSQTPSNKVTEKGKYVELRCDPISGHTALYWYRQSLGQGPEFLIYFQGTGAADDSGLPNDRFFAVRPEGSVSTLKIQRTERGDSAVYLCASSLIRGLAGGGHEQYFGPGTRLTVT.

This clonotype has a count of ten or more. The V gene is TRBV12-3 or TRBV12-4, the J gene TRBJ2-1; D unclear. This CDR3 is built from 14 residues. Trimming removed 4 bases at V and 1 base at J, with 8 bases between. The CDR3 DNA sequence: TGTGCCAGCAGTTGGAGTAATTCCTACAATGAGCAGTTCTTC. Translated: CASSWSNSYNEQFF.

This clonotype was counted a few times. The J gene is TRBJ2-1, the V gene TRBV12-5, with 7 positions matching TRBD2. J gave up 9 bases and V 3 bases, and 8 bases lay outside the gene matches. This CDR3 region has 14 residues. The germline V gene encodes CDR1 LGHNT and CDR2 FRNRAP. This CDR3 reads CASGFFGGGGEQFF. Written as DNA, the CDR3 is TGTGCTAGTGGTTTCTTTGGGGGGGGTGGTGAGCAGTTCTTC.

This clonotype has more than one count but fewer than ten. The chain couples TRBV9 to TRBJ1-1; a possible D gene is TRBD1 (5 bases). The V and J ends lost 0 bases and 4 bases respectively, with 13 bases between them. CDR3 size: 15 residues. CDR1 is SGDLS and CDR2 is YYNGEE in the germline V gene. The CDR3 DNA is TGTGCCAGCAGCGTAGGGGCAGGGAGGATCACTGAAGCTTTCTTT. This codes for CASSVGAGRITEAFF.

The rearrangement joins TRBV19 to TRBJ2-3; 7 bases agree with TRBD1. Trimming removed 5 bases from V and 0 bases from J; junction bases left unmatched: 17. This CDR3 has 19 amino acids. Germline values: CDR1 LNHDA, CDR2 SQIVND (reference sequence). In nucleotides, the CDR3 is TGTGCCAGTAGTGCGAAAAGACAGGGACCTATCTCAAGCACAGATACGCAGTATTTT. Amino acids: CASSAKRQGPISSTDTQYF.

This clonotype was seen ten or more times. The CDR3 region is CASSLRGGDRPYEQYF. The DNA of the CDR3 is TGTGCCAGCAGCCTAAGGGGGGGGGACAGGCCCTACGAGCAGTACTTC. The chain employs TRBV6-1 and TRBJ2-7; possible D gene TRBD1, 8 bases. This CDR3 is 16 amino acids long. The ends were cut back, 6 bases at V and 2 bases at J, with 20 bases in the middle. The germline gives CDR1 MNHNS, CDR2 SASEGT.

V usage is TRBV7-2 and J usage is TRBJ2-4; TRBD2 aligns across 8 bases. The CDR3 spans 17 residues. In germline, CDR1 is SGHTA, CDR2 FQGNSA. V dropped 4 bases and J dropped 0; count of bases not matched to a gene: 8. CDR3 nucleotides: TGTGCCAGCAGCTCTCCTAGCGGGTCCTTAGCCAAAAACATTCAGTACTTC. Amino acid sequence: CASSSPSGSLAKNIQYF.

V usage is TRBV12-3 or TRBV12-4 and J usage is TRBJ2-1; 7 bases match TRBD1. Losses at the gene ends were 11 bases for V and 5 bases for J; bases not matched to a gene: 9. This CDR3 region has 13 residues. CDR3 DNA sequence: TGTGCCGGAAGGACAGGATCTAACAATGAGCAGTTCTTC. Its protein is CAGRTGSNNEQFF.

This clonotype was seen only a few times. The rearrangement links TRBV6-1 to TRBJ2-3, with 8 bases that match TRBD2. The V segment lost 2 bases and the J segment 2 bases; nucleotides outside the gene matches: 6. Germline assignment: CDR1 MNHNS and CDR2 SASEGT. CDR3 length: 16 residues. CDR3 loop: CASSESTGGDTDTQYF. Here the CDR3 DNA reads TGTGCCAGCAGTGAAAGTACGGGAGGGGACACAGATACGCAGTATTTT.

The rearrangement links TRBV20-1 to TRBJ2-7, with 9 positions matching TRBD2. This CDR3 has 12 amino acids. The ends lost 5 bases at V and 3 bases at J; junction bases unmatched: 2. CDR1 DFQATT and CDR2 SNEGSKA come from the germline V gene (reference sequence). The CDR3 coding sequence is TGCAGTGCTTGGCGGGGGGGCTACGAGCAGTACTTC. As protein: CSAWRGGYEQYF.

This clonotype was picked up a small number of times. This chain joins TRBV5-1 and TRBJ2-2; 13 nucleotides line up with TRBD2. Germline CDR1 reads SGHRS; CDR2 reads YFSETQ. This CDR3 spans 17 amino acids. V was pared by 3 bases and J by 0 bases, with 2 bases of the junction left unmatched. The CDR3 nucleotides are TGCGCCAGCAGCTACGGACTAGCGGGAGCGAACACCGGGGAGCTGTTTTTT. It translates to CASSYGLAGANTGELFF.

Ten or more counts support this clonotype. The rearrangement uses TRBV7-2 and TRBJ2-1; D might be TRBD2 (5 bases). The germline V and J ends were trimmed by 0 bases and 7 bases, with 13 bases remaining between them. The germline gives CDR1 SGHTA, CDR2 FQGNSA. This CDR3 is 15 amino acids long. The CDR3 region is CASSLADSSGNEQFF. CDR3 DNA sequence: TGTGCCAGCAGCTTAGCCGACTCCTCGGGGAATGAGCAGTTCTTC.

The chain has TRBV7-8 and TRBJ1-1, with 9 bases that match TRBD1. With V trimmed by 5 bases and J by 3 bases, 10 bases remained unmatched. The V gene's germline CDR1 is SGHVS and CDR2 FQNEAQ. This CDR3 has 16 amino acids. Written as DNA, the CDR3 is TGTGCCAGCAGCCCAACAGGGGGCGGCGAGTACACTGAAGCTTTCTTT. It specifies CASSPTGGGEYTEAFF.

This clonotype occurred a few times. The rearrangement links TRBV15 to TRBJ1-3; D is unresolved. In germline, CDR1 is LNHNV, CDR2 YYDKDF (reference sequence). This CDR3 region has 14 residues. Trimming took off 2 bases at V and 2 bases at J, with 7 bases between the two ends. The CDR3 bases are TGTGCCACCAGCAGAACCGGCCCTGGAAACACCATATATTTT. It encodes CATSRTGPGNTIYF. Full variable domain (missing parts from reference TRBV15 and TRBJ1-3): DAMVIQNPRYQVTQFGKPVTLSCSQTLNHNVMYWYQQKSSQAPKLLFHYYDKDFNNEADTPDNFQSRRPNTSFCFLDIRSPGLGDTAMYLCATSRTGPGNTIYFGEGSWLTVV.

This clonotype turned up a few times. This chain joins TRBV12-3 or TRBV12-4 and TRBJ2-2; perhaps TRBD1 as D (6 bases). V gave up 4 bases and J gave up 6 bases, with 15 bases separating them. CDR3 length: 15 residues. For the CDR3, the DNA is TGTGCCAGCAGTTCACAGGGTTTAAACGCCGGGGAGCTGTTTTTT. It codes for CASSSQGLNAGELFF.

Concerning this clonotype itself: The junction and the germline gene differ at one end; a read error may be behind it. The rearrangement links TRBV7-9 to TRBJ1-5; D ambiguous. This CDR3 has 15 amino acids. CDR1 and CDR2 from the germline V gene are SEHNR and FQNEAQ (reference sequence). CDR3 in DNA: TGTGGCAGCAGTTTTTCAGAAGCGCTCAATCAGCCCCAGCATTTT. Protein product: CGSSFSEALNQPQHF.

V usage is TRBV7-2 and J usage is TRBJ2-3, with 11 bases that match TRBD2. Trimming took 5 bases from V and 5 from J; bases not matched to a gene: 6. The CDR3 has 15 residues. Germline lookup yields CDR1 SGHTA and CDR2 FQGNSA. Here the CDR3 DNA reads TGTGCCAGCAGCAAACCGGGACTAGCGGTAGATACGCAGTATTTT. This translates into CASSKPGLAVDTQYF. Combining the CDR3 with reference TRBV7-2 and TRBJ2-3 gives the whole variable domain GAGVSQSPSNKVTEKGKDVELRCDPISGHTALYWYRQSLGQGLEFLIYFQGNSAPDKSGLPSDRFSAERTGGSVSTLTIQRTQQEDSAVYLCASSKPGLAVDTQYFGPGTRLTVL.

The table lists this clonotype with a few counts. This chain connects TRBV4-1 to TRBJ2-3; a possible D gene is TRBD2 (6 bases). Trimming took off 3 bases at V and 6 bases at J, with 16 bases between the two ends. Germline assignment: CDR1 MGHRA and CDR2 YSYEKL. CDR3 length: 15 residues. Here the CDR3 reads CASSQGLRWGDTQYF. The CDR3 nucleotides are TGCGCCAGCAGCCAGGGACTCCGTTGGGGTGATACGCAGTATTTT.

This clonotype has only a few counts. The genes are TRBV9 and TRBJ2-1, with 7 nucleotides matching TRBD1. This CDR3 is built from 14 residues. V dropped 0 bases and J dropped 6; count of bases not matched to a gene: 3. Germline V CDR1 and CDR2: SGDLS, YYNGEE. The CDR3 protein is CASSVEDRFNEQFF. CDR3 DNA sequence: TGTGCCAGCAGCGTAGAGGACAGGTTCAATGAGCAGTTCTTC.

V usage is TRBV2 and J usage is TRBJ2-3; D is ambiguous. V lost 2 bases and J 7 bases, leaving 4 bases between the germline ends. The CDR3 runs 11 residues. The germline CDR1 and CDR2 sequences are SNHLY and FYNNEI. The CDR3 protein is CASSERNTQYF. CDR3 nucleotides: TGTGCCAGCAGTGAAAGAAATACGCAGTATTTT.

This clonotype occurred a few times. A clone one base away is much larger, so this may be a read error. The conserved phenylalanine or tryptophan normally closing the CDR3 is absent here, so this likely arose from a read error. The rearrangement links TRBV12-3 or TRBV12-4 to TRBJ2-7; possibly TRBD2 for D (6 bases). V was trimmed by 5 bases and J by 4 bases, leaving 18 bases between them. The CDR3 consists of 15 residues. The CDR3 protein is CASSVAGSRDYEQYL. CDR3 DNA sequence: TGTGCCAGCAGTGTTGCGGGGAGCCGGGATTACGAGCAGTACCTC.

The sample holds many counts of this clonotype. The chain recombines TRBV5-4 with TRBJ1-2; D uncertain. Looked up from germline, CDR1 is SGHNT and CDR2 is YYREEE (reference sequence). The CDR3 contains 12 residues. V lost 4 bases, J lost 0 bases, and 4 bases lay in between. CDR3 protein: CASSSSNYGYTF. The CDR3 bases are TGTGCCAGCAGCAGCTCTAACTATGGCTACACCTTC.